This T cell receptor beta chain was recovered during a study of blood T cell repertoires in COVID-19. Looking at the study overall: There were acute and convalescent COVID-19 samples, and they came from the United States, Italy and Spain. PBMCs, B-cell-depleted T cells, or T cells were the source of the cDNA or gDNA that made up the material.

The CDR3 has 12 residues. Germline CDR1 is GTSNPN and CDR2 is SVGIG (reference sequence). Per the original data handling: Counts of nucleated cells, estimated from reference gene primer amplification, were obtained. The data were produced by immunoSEQ multiplex PCR, yet TCRdb's version contains in-frame clones alone and is incomplete. V and J calls and clone size are those listed in that table; D and trimming were worked out from the DNA. Of 90,000 or so clones in the sample, around 87% were seen once. A remark on this clone: A junction end diverges from the germline sequence, so it may reflect a read error.

The source is a human donor in a cohort sampled during active COVID-19. V and J are TRBV30 and TRBJ1-2; D is undetermined. Sequences were obtained from peripheral blood. The CDR3 nucleotides are TGTGCCTGGAGTTCGGGATCCCCCTTCCCCTTCTTC. It encodes CAWSSGSPFPFF.